Listed below are T cell receptor beta chains from one sample, sequenced in a study of blood T cell repertoires in COVID-19. This table comes from immunoSEQ multiplex PCR, and its TCRdb copy is limited to in-frame clones, with some not included. Of about 370,000 clones in the sample, nearly 90% were seen once. Sequencing was done on a sample of peripheral blood. The receptor set was obtained from a man aged 18 to 29 with active or convalescent COVID-19. CDR3s include the opening cysteine and the closing phenylalanine or tryptophan. A D gene is named only where the DNA matches it firmly. Size is stated for part of the rows, as once, few or many counts, or as a class when the clone is expanded.

TRBD1 - 13 TRBJ1-2 TRBV29-1 TGCAGCGTTGTCGGGACAGGGGAGTTTGGCTACACCTTC CSVVGTGEFGYTF
TRBD1 - 15 TRBJ1-5 TRBV13 TGTGCCAGCAGCCACCCACAGGGGGATTATCAGCCCCAGCATTTT CASSHPQGDYQPQHF
- - 14 TRBJ2-1 TRBV4-1 TGCGCCAGCAGCCAATGGCTGGGGGGCAATGAGCAGTTCTTC CASSQWLGGNEQFF
TRBD2 - 15 TRBJ2-7 TRBV4-3 TGCGCCAGCAGCCCTACCGGGACTAGCCTACTCGAGCAGTACTTC CASSPTGTSLLEQYF
- - 14 TRBJ2-1 TRBV18 TGTGCCAGCTCACCTGGTCGAGGGGGACACGAGCAGTTCTTC CASSPGRGGHEQFF
TRBD1 - 12 TRBJ1-2 TRBV29-1 TGCAGCGCGCCGGGACAGGAGAGTGGGTACACCTTC CSAPGQESGYTF
- - 19 TRBJ2-1 TRBV5-1 TGCGCCAGCAGCGTACTCCGGGACTCTCGGCAACGGGATTACAATGAGCAGTTCTTC CASSVLRDSRQRDYNEQFF
- few 13 TRBJ1-2 TRBV6-4 TGTGCCAGCAGTCGGGAAACAGGGTATGGCTACACCTTC CASSRETGYGYTF
- once 14 TRBJ1-5 TRBV6-6 TGTGCCAGCAGTTACTCGTCCGGGAATCAGCCCCAGCATTTT CASSYSSGNQPQHF
- - 13 TRBJ2-5 TRBV24-1 TGTGCCACCAGCGGGGGAGTTCAAGAGACCCAGTACTTC CATSGGVQETQYF
TRBD1 - 15 TRBJ2-5 TRBV4-3 TGCGCCAGCAGCCAAGGCGGCCAGGGGGCAGAGACCCAGTACTTC CASSQGGQGAETQYF
TRBD1 - 14 TRBJ1-4 TRBV4-2 TGTGCCAGCAGCGACGACAGGGTTAATGAAAAACTGTTTTTT CASSDDRVNEKLFF
- - 14 TRBJ2-1 TRBV27 TGTGCCAGCAGTTTAGGTAGCTCCTACAATGAGCAGTTCTTC CASSLGSSYNEQFF
- - 16 TRBJ2-6 TRBV27 TGTGCCAGCAGCCTAGTGGGGAGCTCTGGGGCCAACGTCCTGACTTTC CASSLVGSSGANVLTF
TRBD1 once 15 TRBJ2-7 TRBV9 TGTGCCAGCAGCGTTACCGGGACAGGCGGCTACGAGCAGTACTTC CASSVTGTGGYEQYF
TRBD1 - 15 TRBJ1-5 TRBV6-5 TGTGCCAGCAGCTCCGGACAGGGGGCTTGGCAGCCCCAGCATTTT CASSSGQGAWQPQHF
- - 11 TRBJ1-1 TRBV27 TGTGCATACTCGGGGAACACTGAAGCTTTCTTT CAYSGNTEAFF
- - 14 TRBJ1-1 TRBV27 TGTGCCAGCTATCACCAGGGGACGAACACTGAAGCTTTCTTT CASYHQGTNTEAFF
TRBD2 - 16 TRBJ2-3 TRBV9 TGTGCCAGCAGCGCGCTAGCGGGGAGCACCCTGGATACGCAGTATTTT CASSALAGSTLDTQYF
- - 14 TRBJ2-2 TRBV4-2 TGTGCCAGCCTTAGCGGCCCGAACACCGGGGAGCTGTTTTTT CASLSGPNTGELFF
- - 17 TRBJ2-5 TRBV21-1 TGTGCCAGCAGCAAAGCCATGAGCGGGTCCCTACAAGAGACCCAGTACTTC CASSKAMSGSLQETQYF
- - 15 TRBJ2-7 TRBV7-6 TGTGCCAGCAGCTCAGGGACAACCCCCGTTTACGAGCAGTACTTC CASSSGTTPVYEQYF
- few 11 TRBJ1-1 TRBV28 TGTGCCAGCACACGGGACTCTGAAGCTTTCTTT CASTRDSEAFF
- - 15 TRBJ2-5 TRBV21-1 TGTGCCAGCAGCAGCTATCGGGGGAATCGAGAGACCCAGTACTTC CASSSYRGNRETQYF
TRBD2 - 19 TRBJ2-1 TRBV15 TGTGCCACCAGCAGAGACGAGGGACTAGCGGGAGGGGGGGTCGGTGAGCAGTTCTTC CATSRDEGLAGGGVGEQFF
TRBD2 - 14 TRBJ2-2 TRBV7-2 TGTGCCAGCAGCTTATCTAGCGGGACCGGGGAGCTGTTTTTT CASSLSSGTGELFF
TRBD2 - 16 TRBJ2-2 TRBV4-2 TGTGCCAGCAGCCAAGAGACTAGCGGGCGTGGCGGGGAGCTGTTTTTT CASSQETSGRGGELFF
TRBD1 - 15 TRBJ1-6 TRBV27 TGTGCCAGCAGTTCCAAAGGGACAGGAAATTCACCCCTCCACTTT CASSSKGTGNSPLHF
TRBD1 - 15 TRBJ1-5 TRBV4-1 TGCGCCAGCAGCCCCGGGCAGGGGGGCAATCAGCCCCAGCATTTT CASSPGQGGNQPQHF